This passage covers 10 T cell receptor beta chains from one sample sequenced in a study of blood T cell repertoires in COVID-19. The assay was immunoSEQ multiplex PCR, and TCRdb's table has in-frame clones only and misses some. The sample includes fewer than 500,000 clones, over 75% of them seen just once. Material for sequencing was PBMCs or T cells enriched from blood (not recorded which). The receptors were sampled from a man aged 25 to 40 who had recovered from COVID-19.

This chain joins TRBV4-2 and TRBJ1-2, with 7 positions matching TRBD1. V lost 0 bases and J lost 5; bases outside the gene matches: 6. The CDR3 is made up of 15 amino acids. Germline V gene data show CDR1 as LGHNA and CDR2 as YNFKEQ. CDR3 sequence reads: CASSQEGGATYGYTF. CDR3 nucleotide sequence: TGTGCCAGCAGCCAAGAAGGGGGCGCAACTTATGGCTACACCTTC.

The rearrangement uses TRBV27 and TRBJ1-4; weak D call: TRBD1 (5 bases). The CDR3 is 15 residues long. V was shortened by 5 bases and J by 0 bases, with 10 bases between the two germline ends. The germline CDR1 and CDR2 sequences are MNHEY and SMNVEV (reference sequence). CDR3 DNA: TGTGCCAGCAGTCGGTCAGGGACAACTAATGAAAAACTGTTTTTT. This gives the protein CASSRSGTTNEKLFF.

The rearrangement joins TRBV15 to TRBJ1-6, with unresolved D. The V gene lost 0 bases and the J gene lost 7 bases, with 13 bases spanning the gap. The CDR3 is made up of 16 amino acids. The V gene's germline CDR1 is LNHNV and CDR2 YYDKDF (reference sequence). CDR3 in amino acids: CATSRDYSPGNSPLHF. The CDR3 region has the DNA TGTGCCACCAGCAGAGATTATTCCCCGGGAAATTCACCCCTCCACTTT.

V gene TRBV2 combines with J gene TRBJ2-2, with 7 positions matching TRBD1. The trim removed 6 bases at V and 0 bases at J, leaving 4 bases unmatched. Germline CDR1 is SNHLY and CDR2 is FYNNEI. The CDR3 loop spans 15 amino acids. The CDR3 bases are TGTGCCAGCAGCCAGGACAGGCCGAACACCGGGGAGCTGTTTTTT. Encoded protein: CASSQDRPNTGELFF. Combining the CDR3 with reference TRBV2 and TRBJ2-2 gives the whole variable domain EPEVTQTPSHQVTQMGQEVILRCVPISNHLYFYWYRQILGQKVEFLVSFYNNEISEKSEIFDDQFSVERPDGSNFTLKIRSTKLEDSAMYFCASSQDRPNTGELFFGEGSRLTVL.

This clone is a singleton in its sample. CDR3 coding DNA: TGTGCCAGCAGCCCCTCGCCGGGACAGGGCCTTCAAGCTTTCTTT. It translates to CASSPSPGQGLQAFF. The genes are TRBV11-2 and TRBJ1-1, with 9 bases matching TRBD1. Trimming cost V 5 bases and J 9 bases; bases outside gene matches: 13. The CDR3 is 15 amino acids. Per the germline V gene, CDR1 is SGHAT and CDR2 is FQNNGV. The variable domain in full, with the rest retrieved from reference TRBV11-2 and TRBJ1-1, is EAGVAQSPRYKIIEKRQSVAFWCNPISGHATLYWYQQILGQGPKLLIQFQNNGVVDDSQLPKDRFSAERLKGVDSTLKIQPAKLEDSAVYLCASSPSPGQGLQAFFGQGTRLTVV.

The gene calls are TRBV19 and TRBJ2-3; 7 positions agree with TRBD1. The germline gives CDR1 LNHDA, CDR2 SQIVND (reference sequence). Trimming took 7 bases from V and 3 from J; bases not matched to a gene: 13. This CDR3 has 16 residues. CDR3 amino acids: CASTVSIQGFTDTQYF. CDR3 bases: TGTGCCAGTACGGTTTCGATACAGGGGTTTACAGATACGCAGTATTTT. Together with reference TRBV19 and TRBJ2-3, the CDR3 gives the full variable domain: DGGITQSPKYLFRKEGQNVTLSCEQNLNHDAMYWYRQDPGQGLRLIYYSQIVNDFQKGDIAEGYSVSREKKESFPLTVTSAQKNPTAFYLCASTVSIQGFTDTQYFGPGTRLTVL.

The gene calls are TRBV27 and TRBJ1-5, with D possibly TRBD1 on 6 matching bases. The V gene's germline CDR1 is MNHEY and CDR2 SMNVEV (reference sequence). This CDR3 region has 13 residues. Trimming left V 5 bases short and J 5 bases short, with 10 bases between. The DNA for the CDR3 is TGTGCCAGCAGTCACGGGGGGCATCAGCCCCAGCATTTT. The encoded protein is CASSHGGHQPQHF.

This clone was seen just once. The chain links TRBV30 to TRBJ2-5; D perhaps matches TRBD1 (5 bases). V was pared by 5 bases and J by 6 bases, with 16 bases between. The CDR3 has 13 amino acids. Germline lookup yields CDR1 GTSNPN and CDR2 SVGIG (reference sequence). CDR3 sequence reads: CAWDTNPDKTQYF. The CDR3 DNA sequence: TGTGCCTGGGACACTAACCCGGACAAGACCCAGTACTTC.

There are a few counts of this clone. The V and J genes are TRBV4-1 and TRBJ2-7; TRBD2 matches 11 bases. The germline V gene has CDR1 MGHRA and CDR2 YSYEKL. Losses at the gene ends were 1 base for V and 0 bases for J; bases not matched to a gene: 8. The CDR3 covers 18 residues. This chain's CDR3 is CASSQVTSGGLSSYEQYF. In DNA, the CDR3 is TGCGCCAGCAGCCAAGTAACTAGCGGGGGCCTTAGCTCCTACGAGCAGTACTTC.

CDR3 in amino acids: CASTEGGNMNTEAFF. The CDR3, as DNA: TGCGCCAGCACGGAGGGAGGGAACATGAACACTGAAGCTTTCTTT. The chain carries TRBV5-1 and TRBJ1-1, with D unclear. This CDR3 has 15 amino acids. Germline CDR1 SGHRS, CDR2 YFSETQ. The germline V and J ends were trimmed by 6 bases and 0 bases, with 15 bases remaining between them.